Described below is a single T cell receptor (beta chain) sequence and its context. Its ends do not fully match the called genes, so a read error is possible. This sample was included in a study of blood T cells in healthy people across ages. In germline, CDR1 is MNHEY, CDR2 SMNVEV (reference sequence). The CDR3 contains 13 residues. Alongside a J-beta primer mix, a sample-barcoded 5' primer served in a second PCR lasting roughly 7 to 12 cycles. TCRdb passed the 5' RACE reads through MiXCR, listing each CDR3 protein once. The sample lists under 1,100,000 distinct CDR3 sequences, roughly a quarter occurring once. These same records also appear under a second study, on T cells of mothers and their children.

The chain couples TRBV27 to TRBJ2-5; 9 bases are a match to TRBD2. The J call may be faulty, since TRBJ2-1 better matches the DNA end. Sequencing input: blood. The clonotype originates from a girl aged 2-15 years in good health. The CDR3 DNA reads TGTGCCGGCAGTAGTGGACTAGCGAATGAGCAGTTCTTC. Translating it yields CAGSSGLANEQFF.